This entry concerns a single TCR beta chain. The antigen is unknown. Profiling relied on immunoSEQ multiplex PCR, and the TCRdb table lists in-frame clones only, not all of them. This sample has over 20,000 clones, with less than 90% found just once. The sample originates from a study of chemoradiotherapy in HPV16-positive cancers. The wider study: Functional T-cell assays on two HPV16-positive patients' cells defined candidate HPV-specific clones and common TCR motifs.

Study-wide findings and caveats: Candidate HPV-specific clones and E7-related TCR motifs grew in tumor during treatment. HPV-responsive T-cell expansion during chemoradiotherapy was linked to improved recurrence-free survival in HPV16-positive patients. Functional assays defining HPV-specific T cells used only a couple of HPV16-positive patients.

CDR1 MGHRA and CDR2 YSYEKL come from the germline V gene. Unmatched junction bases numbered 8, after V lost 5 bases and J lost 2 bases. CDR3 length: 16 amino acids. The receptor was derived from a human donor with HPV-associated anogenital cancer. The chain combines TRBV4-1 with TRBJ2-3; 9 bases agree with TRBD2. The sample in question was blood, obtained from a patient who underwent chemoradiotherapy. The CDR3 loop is CASSWGLAGFTDTQYF. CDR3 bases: TGCGCCAGCAGCTGGGGCCTAGCGGGGTTCACAGATACGCAGTATTTT.